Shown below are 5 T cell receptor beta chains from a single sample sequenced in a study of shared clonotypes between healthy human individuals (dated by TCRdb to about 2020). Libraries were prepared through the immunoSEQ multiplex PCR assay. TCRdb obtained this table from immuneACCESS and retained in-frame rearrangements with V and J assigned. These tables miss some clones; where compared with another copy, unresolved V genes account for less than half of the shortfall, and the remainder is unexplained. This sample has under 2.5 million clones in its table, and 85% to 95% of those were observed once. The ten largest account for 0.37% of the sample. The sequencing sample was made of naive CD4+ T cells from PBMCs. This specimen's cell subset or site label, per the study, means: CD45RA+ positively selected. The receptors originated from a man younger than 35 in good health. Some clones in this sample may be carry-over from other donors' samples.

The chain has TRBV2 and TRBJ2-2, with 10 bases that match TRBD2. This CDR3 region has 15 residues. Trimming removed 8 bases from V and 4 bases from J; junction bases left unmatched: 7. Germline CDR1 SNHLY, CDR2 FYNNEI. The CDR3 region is CASRILAGSTGELFF. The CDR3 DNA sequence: TGTGCCAGCCGGATACTAGCGGGGAGCACCGGGGAGCTGTTTTTT. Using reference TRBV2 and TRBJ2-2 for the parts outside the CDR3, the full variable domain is EPEVTQTPSHQVTQMGQEVILRCVPISNHLYFYWYRQILGQKVEFLVSFYNNEISEKSEIFDDQFSVERPDGSNFTLKIRSTKLEDSAMYFCASRILAGSTGELFFGEGSRLTVL.

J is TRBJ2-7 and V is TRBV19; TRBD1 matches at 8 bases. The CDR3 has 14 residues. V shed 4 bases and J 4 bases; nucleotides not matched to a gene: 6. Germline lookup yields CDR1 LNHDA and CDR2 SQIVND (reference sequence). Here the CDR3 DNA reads TGTGCCAGTAGTACCTGGACAGGGAAGTACGAGCAGTACTTC. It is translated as CASSTWTGKYEQYF.

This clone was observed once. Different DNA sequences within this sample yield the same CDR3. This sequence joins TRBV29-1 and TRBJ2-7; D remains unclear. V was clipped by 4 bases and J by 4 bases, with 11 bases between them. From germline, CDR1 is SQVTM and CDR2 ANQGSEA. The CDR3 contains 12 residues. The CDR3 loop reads CSVAGPSYEQYF. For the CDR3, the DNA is TGCAGCGTTGCCGGGCCGTCATACGAGCAGTACTTC.

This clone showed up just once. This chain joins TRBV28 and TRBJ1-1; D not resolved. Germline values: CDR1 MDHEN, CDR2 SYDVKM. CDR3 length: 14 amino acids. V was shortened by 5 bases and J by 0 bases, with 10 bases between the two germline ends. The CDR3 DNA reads TGTGCCAGCAGTCCTCAGAAAATGAACACTGAAGCTTTCTTT. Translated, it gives CASSPQKMNTEAFF.

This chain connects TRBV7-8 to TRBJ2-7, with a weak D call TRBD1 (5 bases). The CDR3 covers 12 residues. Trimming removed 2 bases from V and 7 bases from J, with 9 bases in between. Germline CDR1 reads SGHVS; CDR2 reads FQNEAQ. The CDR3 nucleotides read TGTGCCAGCAGCTTAAGGGGCAGGGAGCAGTACTTC. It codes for CASSLRGREQYF.